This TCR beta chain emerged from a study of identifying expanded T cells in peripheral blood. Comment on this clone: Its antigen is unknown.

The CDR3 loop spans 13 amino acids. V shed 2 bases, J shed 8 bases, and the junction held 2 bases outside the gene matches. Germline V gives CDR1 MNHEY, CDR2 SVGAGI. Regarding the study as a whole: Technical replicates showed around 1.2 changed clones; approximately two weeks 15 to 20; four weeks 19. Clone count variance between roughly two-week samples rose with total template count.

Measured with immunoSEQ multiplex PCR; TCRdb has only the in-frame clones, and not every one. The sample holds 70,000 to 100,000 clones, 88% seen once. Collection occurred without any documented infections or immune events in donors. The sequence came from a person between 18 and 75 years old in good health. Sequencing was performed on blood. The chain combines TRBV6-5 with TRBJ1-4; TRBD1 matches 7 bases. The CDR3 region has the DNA TGTGCCAGCAGTTACCCGGACAGGGAAAAACTGTTTTTT. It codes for CASSYPDREKLFF.